The clone carrying this T cell receptor (beta chain) was counted only a few times. CDR1 is LNHDA, CDR2 SQIVND, per germline (reference sequence). The CDR3 consists of 15 residues. Trimming left V 3 bases short and J 1 base short, with 11 bases between. This sample stems from a study of blood T cell repertoires in COVID-19. Method: immunoSEQ multiplex PCR; TCRdb's copy keeps in-frame clones and lacks some. This sample has hundreds of thousands of clones; around four fifths occur once, and the top ten carry approximately 4.8%. Sequencing was carried out using peripheral blood. This chain uses TRBV19 with TRBJ2-3, with D maybe TRBD2 (6 bases). The TCR was taken from a woman in her 70s with acute or convalescent COVID-19. The CDR3 DNA reads TGTGCCAGTAGTATCTGGCGGGATCGCACAGATACGCAGTATTTT. Its protein product is CASSIWRDRTDTQYF.